This TCR beta chain was recorded in a study of blood T cell repertoires in COVID-19. Some clones are missing from TCRdb's copy, which holds only in-frame ones; the method was immunoSEQ multiplex PCR. The sample shows 250,000 to 300,000 clones, roughly 93% of them seen only once. Sequenced input: PBMCs or T cells enriched from blood (not recorded which). The receptor was derived from a woman in her thirties or forties with acute COVID-19.

CDR3 residues: CASSRGGAGSETQYF. The CDR3 DNA follows: TGTGCCAGCAGCCGGGGGGGAGCGGGATCGGAGACCCAGTACTTC. J is TRBJ2-5 and V is TRBV7-9, with 8 positions matching TRBD2. Germline V gene sequence: CDR1 SEHNR, CDR2 FQNEAQ (reference sequence). This CDR3 contains 15 residues. The J segment lost 5 bases and the V segment lost 5 bases, leaving 10 bases of the junction unmatched.